The 26 T cell receptor beta chains listed next were all sequenced from one sample in a study of beta chain features in type 1 diabetes. Findings and caveats of the study: Among patients with Type 1 diabetes, TCRB CDR3s were moderately but significantly shorter in every one of the four CD4+ subsets.

These TCRs' antigens remain unknown. Expressed TCRB transcripts were sequenced because the isolated RNA had all been reverse transcribed beforehand. The method was immunoSEQ multiplex PCR; TCRdb's version includes in-frame clones alone and lacks a portion of them. This table has about 160,000 clones, 6.5% to 10% appearing once. Sequencing was performed on central memory CD4+ T cells from blood. The receptors come from a woman younger than 35 with type 1 diabetes.

This rearrangement joins TRBV18 to TRBJ2-1, with 7 bases aligning to TRBD2. Trimming cost V 0 bases and J 2 bases; bases outside gene matches: 4. Germline CDR1 is KGHSH and CDR2 is LQKENI. The CDR3 extends over 16 amino acids. This chain's CDR3 is CASSPPAGEAYNEQFF. The DNA for the CDR3 is TGTGCCAGCTCACCACCGGCGGGAGAGGCCTACAATGAGCAGTTCTTC.

This CDR3 is CASSQPGTALNSPLHF. Here the CDR3 DNA reads TGCGCCAGCAGCCAGCCCGGGACAGCCCTGAATTCACCCCTCCACTTT. The chain couples TRBV4-1 to TRBJ1-6; 7 bases fit TRBD1. The trim removed 3 bases at V and 7 bases at J, leaving 9 bases unmatched. The V gene's germline CDR1 is MGHRA and CDR2 YSYEKL. This CDR3 region has 16 residues.

The chain carries TRBV19 and TRBJ1-4; possible D gene TRBD1, 6 bases. The germline gives CDR1 LNHDA, CDR2 SQIVND (reference sequence). The CDR3 spans 13 residues. Trimming pared 7 bases from V and 3 bases from J, leaving 9 bases between. The CDR3 protein is CASIGQSNEKLFF. DNA for the CDR3: TGTGCCAGTATCGGACAGTCTAATGAAAAACTGTTTTTT.

The DNA of the CDR3 is TGCGCCAGCAGCCAAGTGTACAGGGCGTATTCTGGGGAGCTGTTTTTT. Its translation: CASSQVYRAYSGELFF. The chain links TRBV4-3 to TRBJ2-2, with TRBD1 as a possible D gene (6 bases). V was clipped by 1 base and J by 8 bases, with 17 bases between them. The germline V gene encodes CDR1 LGHNA and CDR2 YSLEER. The CDR3 is 16 residues long.

V gene TRBV29-1 combines with J gene TRBJ2-1; TRBD1 is a possible D gene (6 bases). The germline gives CDR1 SQVTM, CDR2 ANQGSEA. Trimming removed 1 base at V and 6 bases at J, with 13 bases between. This CDR3 spans 14 amino acids. This chain's CDR3 is CSVEGQAGSNEQFF. DNA for the CDR3: TGCAGCGTTGAAGGACAGGCGGGCAGCAATGAGCAGTTCTTC.

This clone was seen a few times. The genes are TRBV25-1 and TRBJ2-5, with TRBD1 matching 7 bases. Germline CDR1 reads MGHDK; CDR2 reads SYGVNS. With 7 bases clipped from V and 4 bases from J, the junction kept 3 bases outside the gene matches. The CDR3 sequence is 12 residues long. The CDR3 nucleotides are TGTGCCAGCAAGGGGGCCGGAGAGACCCAGTACTTC. Translating gives CASKGAGETQYF. Full variable domain (rest looked up from reference TRBV25-1 and TRBJ2-5): EADIYQTPRYLVIGTGKKITLECSQTMGHDKMYWYQQDPGMELHLIHYSYGVNSTEKGDLSSESTVSRIRTEHFPLTLESARPSHTSQYLCASKGAGETQYFGPGTRLLVL.

There are a few counts of this clone. The chain is built from TRBV18 and TRBJ1-1, with 8 bases identical to TRBD1. Germline V gene sequence: CDR1 KGHSH, CDR2 LQKENI. V dropped 4 bases and J dropped 3; count of bases not matched to a gene: 7. This CDR3 is 15 amino acids long. The CDR3 region has the DNA TGTGCCAGCTCACGTAGACAGGGGAAAGACACTGAAGCTTTCTTT. It encodes CASSRRQGKDTEAFF.

The chain employs TRBV7-2 and TRBJ2-7; 14 bases agree with TRBD2. This CDR3 comprises 20 residues. Germline CDR1 is SGHTA and CDR2 is FQGNSA. V lost 0 bases and J lost 2; bases outside the gene matches: 12. Here the CDR3 reads CASSLAPRTSGGMIPYEQYF. The CDR3 region has the DNA TGTGCCAGCAGCTTAGCCCCCCGGACTAGCGGGGGGATGATTCCCTACGAGCAGTACTTC. Drawing the rest from reference TRBV7-2 and TRBJ2-7, the complete variable domain is GAGVSQSPSNKVTEKGKDVELRCDPISGHTALYWYRQSLGQGLEFLIYFQGNSAPDKSGLPSDRFSAERTGGSVSTLTIQRTQQEDSAVYLCASSLAPRTSGGMIPYEQYFGPGTRLTVT.

Points on this clone: A read error may account for a junction end that differs from germline. This sequence joins TRBV7-7 and TRBJ2-7; D uncertain. CDR3 length: 13 residues. Germline CDR1 reads SSHAT; CDR2 reads FNYEAQ (reference sequence). CDR3 nucleotides: TGTGCTAGCAGCTTAACTGGATCAGGAGAGCAGTACTTC. It yields the protein CASSLTGSGEQYF.

The gene calls are TRBV29-1 and TRBJ2-1; D call uncertain. Germline V CDR1 and CDR2: SQVTM, ANQGSEA. The CDR3 runs 12 residues. Trimming shortened V by 7 bases and J by 6 bases, and 13 bases separated the two germline ends. DNA for the CDR3: TGCAGCGGACAACAAGACGTCAATGAGCAGTTCTTC. Its protein is CSGQQDVNEQFF.

This clone came up a few times. The chain joins TRBV7-2 to TRBJ1-1; D not resolved. Trimming stripped 4 bases from V and 7 bases from J, with 10 bases between. CDR3 length: 12 amino acids. Germline V CDR1 and CDR2: SGHTA, FQGNSA. CDR3 DNA: TGTGCCAGCAGCTCAAGGAGCCGTGAAGCTTTCTTT. Translation: CASSSRSREAFF.

CDR3 in amino acids: CASSLRTGGGTQYF. The CDR3 DNA reads TGTGCCAGCAGCCTCCGGACAGGGGGAGGGACCCAGTACTTC. The chain joins TRBV5-6 to TRBJ2-5, with 10 nucleotides matching TRBD1. Germline V CDR1 and CDR2: SGHDT, YYEEEE. The CDR3 is 14 amino acids. Trimming at V came to 4 bases and at J to 7 bases, leaving 7 bases not matched to a gene.

The chain couples TRBV7-9 to TRBJ2-1; 7 nucleotides line up with TRBD2. The length of the CDR3 is 15 residues. J lost 3 bases, V lost 8 bases, and 10 bases had no gene match. Germline lookup yields CDR1 SEHNR and CDR2 FQNEAQ (reference sequence). CDR3 protein: CASGNGRNFYNEQFF. CDR3 DNA sequence: TGTGCCAGCGGGAACGGGAGGAACTTCTACAATGAGCAGTTCTTC.

V and J are TRBV21-1 and TRBJ2-7; whether TRBD1, the table's D call, matches the DNA was not checked. TRBV21-1 is deemed a pseudogene. The CDR3 is 14 amino acids. This CDR3 reads CASSKVARAYEQYF. CDR3 coding DNA: TGTGCCAGCAGCAAAGTGGCCAGGGCCTACGAGCAGTACTTC.

This clone was seen a few times. This chain connects TRBV4-3 to TRBJ2-7; no definite D call. Germline values: CDR1 LGHNA, CDR2 YSLEER. This CDR3 comprises 14 residues. V was clipped by 0 bases and J by 3 bases, with 9 bases between them. CDR3 loop: CASSQDLVRYEQYF. In DNA, the CDR3 is TGCGCCAGCAGCCAAGATCTCGTCCGCTACGAGCAGTACTTC.

The chain links TRBV5-4 to TRBJ2-3, with D possibly being TRBD2 (6 bases). The germline V and J ends were trimmed by 5 bases and 3 bases, with 16 bases remaining between them. Germline V gives CDR1 SGHNT, CDR2 YYREEE (reference sequence). CDR3 length: 15 amino acids. Written as DNA, the CDR3 is TGTGCCAGCAGTATGGTGGGGGGTGGAACAGATACGCAGTATTTT. The encoded protein is CASSMVGGGTDTQYF. The variable domain in full, completed from reference TRBV5-4 and TRBJ2-3, reads ETGVTQSPTHLIKTRGQQVTLRCSSQSGHNTVSWYQQALGQGPQFIFQYYREEENGRGNFPPRFSGLQFPNYSSELNVNALELDDSALYLCASSMVGGGTDTQYFGPGTRLTVL.

This clone has just a few counts. The chain has TRBV5-4 and TRBJ2-3, with 10 bases aligning to TRBD2. V shed 1 base and J 2 bases; nucleotides not matched to a gene: 4. CDR1 SGHNT and CDR2 YYREEE come from the germline V gene (reference sequence). The CDR3 loop spans 16 amino acids. The chain's CDR3 is CASSLRLAGDTDTQYF. The CDR3, as DNA: TGTGCCAGCAGCTTGAGGCTAGCGGGAGACACAGATACGCAGTATTTT.

This clone was counted a few times. The genes are TRBV10-2 and TRBJ2-1; 9 bases map to TRBD1. The germline V gene encodes CDR1 WSHSY and CDR2 SAAADI. Losses at the gene ends were 4 bases for V and 5 bases for J; bases not matched to a gene: 6. The CDR3 runs to 15 residues. CDR3 sequence (DNA): TGCGCCAGCAGTGCCCCGGGACAGGGCCACAATGAGCAGTTCTTC. This translates into CASSAPGQGHNEQFF.

V and J are TRBV11-2 and TRBJ2-3, with no clear D. Germline loops: CDR1 SGHAT, CDR2 FQNNGV. V lost 9 bases to trimming and J lost 2 bases, with 18 bases between them. This CDR3 is 15 amino acids long. CDR3 region: CASVSTSGLTDTQYF. In DNA form, the CDR3 reads TGTGCCAGTGTGAGCACTTCGGGTCTCACAGATACGCAGTATTTT.

This clone was recorded a few times. The chain links TRBV7-2 to TRBJ2-1; tentative D call: TRBD2 (6 bases). Germline assignment: CDR1 SGHTA and CDR2 FQGNSA. The CDR3 sequence is 13 residues long. The ends were cut back, 3 bases at V and 10 bases at J, with 13 bases in the middle. The CDR3 reads CASSFKRAEEQFF. The DNA of the CDR3 is TGTGCCAGCAGCTTCAAGCGGGCCGAGGAGCAGTTCTTC. The full variable domain, with the rest looked up from reference TRBV7-2 and TRBJ2-1, is GAGVSQSPSNKVTEKGKDVELRCDPISGHTALYWYRQSLGQGLEFLIYFQGNSAPDKSGLPSDRFSAERTGGSVSTLTIQRTQQEDSAVYLCASSFKRAEEQFFGPGTRLTVL.

V gene TRBV4-3 combines with J gene TRBJ2-7; D may be TRBD1 (6 bases). The V and J ends lost 0 bases and 2 bases respectively, with 11 bases between them. CDR3 size: 15 residues. The germline CDR1 and CDR2 sequences are LGHNA and YSLEER. Written as DNA, the CDR3 is TGCGCCAGCAGCCAAGACCCCGGACAGACCTACGAGCAGTACTTC. Residues: CASSQDPGQTYEQYF.

This chain joins TRBV9 and TRBJ2-5; D call uncertain. Germline-derived CDR1 and CDR2 are SGDLS and YYNGEE. V lost 0 bases, J lost 2 bases, and 8 bases lay in between. The CDR3 covers 14 residues. The CDR3 coding sequence is TGTGCCAGCAGCGTAGGGCAGGCGCAAGAGACCCAGTACTTC. This translates into CASSVGQAQETQYF.

The CDR3 sequence: CASSLQLGGFRELFF. The CDR3 DNA reads as TGTGCCAGCAGCTTACAACTAGGGGGTTTCAGGGAGCTGTTTTTT. V usage is TRBV11-2 and J usage is TRBJ2-2; D might be TRBD1 (6 bases). V lost 2 bases, J lost 9 bases, and 16 bases lay in between. From germline, CDR1 is SGHAT and CDR2 FQNNGV. The CDR3 spans 15 residues.

This clone has just a few counts. The genes are TRBV5-4 and TRBJ2-5, with 7 bases fitting TRBD1. CDR1 is SGHNT and CDR2 is YYREEE in the germline V gene (reference sequence). This CDR3 is built from 15 residues. J lost 4 bases, V lost 0 bases, and 6 bases had no gene match. CDR3 sequence (DNA): TGTGCCAGCAGCTTGGGACAGGGAAGGGGAGAGACCCAGTACTTC. Translated, it gives CASSLGQGRGETQYF.

This clone occurred a few times. The chain recombines TRBV7-9 with TRBJ2-2, with 7 bases matching TRBD2. The CDR3 contains 15 residues. V lost 1 base to trimming and J lost 7 bases; unmatched junction nucleotides: 6. CDR1 is SEHNR and CDR2 is FQNEAQ in the germline V gene (reference sequence). CDR3 in amino acids: CASSLDAGVNGELFF. For the CDR3, the DNA is TGTGCCAGCAGCTTAGATGCGGGAGTAAACGGGGAGCTGTTTTTT.

V gene TRBV30 combines with J gene TRBJ2-5; the match to TRBD1 covers 7 bases. V trimming: 2 bases; J trimming: 5 bases; junction bases outside the gene matches: 8. CDR3 length: 14 residues. The germline CDR1 and CDR2 sequences are GTSNPN and SVGIG (reference sequence). CDR3 bases: TGTGCCTGGAGTCTGACAGGGTCAGGGGAGACCCAGTACTTC. It codes for CAWSLTGSGETQYF.